This is a list of T cell receptor beta chains from one sample in a study of blood T cell repertoires in COVID-19. Method: immunoSEQ multiplex PCR; TCRdb's copy keeps in-frame clones and lacks some. Among about 240,000 clones, roughly 90% were seen once, and the ten largest hold 2.5% to 3%. Specimen: PBMCs or T cells enriched from blood (not recorded which). The origin of the receptors is a woman under 40 with acute COVID-19. CDR3s include the opening cysteine and the closing phenylalanine or tryptophan. A D gene is named only where the DNA matches it firmly. Not all rows give a size; the values are once, few, many and, for expanded clones, a class.

size | J | D | V | DNA | CDR3
few | TRBJ1-5 | TRBD1 | TRBV5-6 | TGTGCCAGCAGCCGGACAGGGGGCTCAGGCCAGCCCCAGCATTTT | CASSRTGGSGQPQHF
NA | TRBJ1-3 | NA | TRBV2 | TGTGCCAGCAGTAATCAGGGATCTGGAAACACCATATATTTT | CASSNQGSGNTIYF
NA | TRBJ1-2 | NA | TRBV6-5 | TGTGCCAGCAGTCAATCCCTCGAGGTGTTTCTTGGCTACACCTTC | CASSQSLEVFLGYTF
NA | TRBJ1-5 | NA | TRBV6-4 | TGTGCCAGCAGTGAGAGCGGGGGCAATCAGCCCCAGCATTTT | CASSESGGNQPQHF
NA | TRBJ1-6 | TRBD1 | TRBV13 | TGTGCCAGCAGCCTTGGGACAGGGAATTCACCCCTCCACTTT | CASSLGTGNSPLHF
once | TRBJ2-7 | NA | TRBV21-1 | TGTGCCAGCAGCCGGACACCCAACTACGAGCAGTACTTC | CASSRTPNYEQYF
NA | TRBJ1-4 | TRBD1 | TRBV6-5 | TGTGCCAGCAGTTACGAGGGGGCTCATGAAAAACTGTTTTTT | CASSYEGAHEKLFF
NA | TRBJ2-3 | TRBD1 | TRBV7-9 | TGTGCCAGCAGCCCGACCGGACAGGGCCGCACAGATACGCAGTATTTT | CASSPTGQGRTDTQYF
NA | TRBJ1-1 | TRBD1 | TRBV6-4 | TGTGCCAGCAGTCCCAGGGGGAACAGGGATACTGAAGCTTTCTTT | CASSPRGNRDTEAFF
NA | TRBJ2-1 | TRBD1 | TRBV7-9 | TGTGCCAGCAGGGGACAGATTGACAATGAGCAGTTCTTC | CASRGQIDNEQFF
few | TRBJ1-2 | NA | TRBV19 | TGTGCCAGTAGTACGAGGGCAGGGACAATTGAACCTGGCTACACCTTC | CASSTRAGTIEPGYTF
NA | TRBJ1-2 | TRBD1 | TRBV7-9 | TGTGCCAGCAGCCCCCGAACAGGGGCCAACTATGGCTACACCTTC | CASSPRTGANYGYTF
NA | TRBJ1-1 | NA | TRBV15 | TGTGCCACCAGCATAACTCCAGACAAGATGAACACTGAAGCTTTCTTT | CATSITPDKMNTEAFF
NA | TRBJ1-3 | NA | TRBV5-8 | TGTGCCAGCAGCAGCGAACAGGTTATCTCTGGAAACACCATATATTTT | CASSSEQVISGNTIYF
few | TRBJ1-1 | NA | TRBV4-1 | TGCGCCAGCAGCCAAGTGGGACTGACGAACACTGAAGCTTTCTTT | CASSQVGLTNTEAFF
NA | TRBJ1-1 | NA | TRBV5-4 | TGTGCCAGCAGCTCGTTGACGGAGGCTCCCGGGGAAGCTTTCTTT | CASSSLTEAPGEAFF
NA | TRBJ1-6 | TRBD1 | TRBV3-1/TRBV3-2 | TGTGCCAGCAGCCAAGATTTCACAGGGGAGACGCCCCTCCACTTT | CASSQDFTGETPLHF
NA | TRBJ1-6 | NA | TRBV6-5 | TGTGCCAGCAGTTACTCCTACAGGGAAAATTCACCCCTCCACTTT | CASSYSYRENSPLHF
NA | TRBJ1-6 | TRBD1 | TRBV7-9 | TGTGCCAGCAGCTTAGGGACAGGAACTGCTTTCGATTCACCCCTCCACTTT | CASSLGTGTAFDSPLHF
NA | TRBJ2-5 | NA | TRBV29-1 | TGCAGCGTTGGCCCCCGCGGGGAAGAGACCCAGTACTTC | CSVGPRGEETQYF
NA | TRBJ2-3 | TRBD2 | TRBV11-3 | TGTGCCAGCAGCTTAGACGGACTAGCGGGGGGGCGTAAGGCCACAGATACGCAGTATTTT | CASSLDGLAGGRKATDTQYF
NA | TRBJ1-1 | NA | TRBV5-1 | TGCGCCAGCAGCTTGGCCTCACATACAGGGAACACTGAAGCTTTCTTT | CASSLASHTGNTEAFF
NA | TRBJ1-3 | TRBD1 | TRBV5-1 | TGCGCCAGCAGCTCACAGGGGCTTCGAAGTGGAAACACCATATATTTT | CASSSQGLRSGNTIYF
NA | TRBJ1-4 | TRBD1 | TRBV5-1 | TGCGCCAGCAGCTTGGGGCCGGCCAGGGGGCAAGCTAATGAAAAACTGTTTTTT | CASSLGPARGQANEKLFF